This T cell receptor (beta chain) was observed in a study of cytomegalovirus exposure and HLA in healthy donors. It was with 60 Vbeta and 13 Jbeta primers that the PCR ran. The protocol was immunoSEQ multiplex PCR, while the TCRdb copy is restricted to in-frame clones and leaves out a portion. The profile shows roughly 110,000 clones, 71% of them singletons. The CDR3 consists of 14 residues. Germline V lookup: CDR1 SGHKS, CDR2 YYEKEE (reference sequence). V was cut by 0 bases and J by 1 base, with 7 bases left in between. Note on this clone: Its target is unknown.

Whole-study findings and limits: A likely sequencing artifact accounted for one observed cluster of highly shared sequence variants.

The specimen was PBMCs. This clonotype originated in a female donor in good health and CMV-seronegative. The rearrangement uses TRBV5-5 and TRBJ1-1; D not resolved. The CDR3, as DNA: TGTGCCAGCAGCTTGGGACTGACGAACACTGAAGCTTTCTTT. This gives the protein CASSLGLTNTEAFF.